Each of the 10 T cell receptor beta chains below was sequenced from the same sample in a study of blood T cells in healthy people across ages. Sample-barcoded 5' priming and a J-beta primer mix drove a second PCR of 7 to 11 cycles. TCRdb processed the 5' RACE reads anew with MiXCR; each CDR3 protein has one entry. In the table there are roughly 500,000 distinct CDR3 sequences, approximately 27% of which are singletons. The sequenced sample consisted of blood. The receptor set was obtained from a woman in her seventies in good health.

The gene calls are TRBV6-5 and TRBJ1-2, with D possibly being TRBD1 (5 bases). Between the trimmed V and J ends, which lost 2 bases and 8 bases, there was a span of 12 bases. The germline gives CDR1 MNHEY, CDR2 SVGAGI. CDR3 length: 13 amino acids. This CDR3 reads CASSYQGFVGYTF. Written as DNA, the CDR3 is TGTGCCAGCAGTTACCAGGGATTCGTCGGCTACACCTTC.

There are a few counts of this clonotype. The chain joins TRBV7-9 to TRBJ2-3; D is perhaps TRBD1 (6 bases). Trimming removed 5 bases at V and 2 bases at J, with 17 bases between. Germline V gene data show CDR1 as SEHNR and CDR2 as FQNEAQ (reference sequence). This CDR3 has 16 residues. This CDR3 is CASSRKAGQTTDTQYF. The DNA of the CDR3 is TGTGCCAGCAGCCGAAAAGCCGGACAGACCACAGATACGCAGTATTTT.

This rearrangement joins TRBV12-3 or TRBV12-4 to TRBJ2-7; 7 bases align to TRBD1. This CDR3 is built from 13 residues. The ends lost 2 bases at V and 7 bases at J; junction bases unmatched: 5. The CDR3 loop reads CASSLNRGGEQYF. Written as DNA, the CDR3 is TGTGCCAGCAGTTTAAACAGGGGCGGGGAGCAGTACTTC.

The sample holds a few counts of this clonotype. The chain carries TRBV11-3 and TRBJ2-3; weak D call: TRBD2 (6 bases). Germline V gene sequence: CDR1 SGHNT, CDR2 YENEEA. Trimming pared 3 bases from V and 2 bases from J, leaving 15 bases between. This CDR3 has 16 amino acids. In DNA, the CDR3 is TGTGCCAGCAGCTTCAGCATTGCGGGGCACACAGATACGCAGTATTTT. It specifies CASSFSIAGHTDTQYF.

V usage is TRBV12-5 and J usage is TRBJ2-3; D not certain. Germline CDR1 LGHNT, CDR2 FRNRAP. Deletions cut 7 bases from V and 2 bases from J, with 10 bases between. The CDR3 contains 13 residues. CDR3 residues: CASATSNTDTQYF. CDR3 nucleotide sequence: TGTGCTAGTGCTACCAGTAACACAGATACGCAGTATTTT.

This clonotype was counted a few times. The chain couples TRBV30 to TRBJ2-5, with D possibly being TRBD2 (6 bases). The CDR3 has 12 residues. CDR1 is GTSNPN, CDR2 SVGIG, per germline (reference sequence). Trimming removed 2 bases from V and 5 bases from J, with 9 bases in between. CDR3 sequence: CAWSSGWETQYF. In DNA form, the CDR3 reads TGTGCCTGGAGTAGCGGGTGGGAGACCCAGTACTTC. Supplemented by reference TRBV30 and TRBJ2-5, the full variable domain reads SQTIHQWPATLVQPVGSPLSLECTVEGTSNPNLYWYRQAAGRGLQLLFYSVGIGQISSEVPQNLSASRPQDRQFILSSKKLLLSDSGFYLCAWSSGWETQYFGPGTRLLVL.

The rearrangement uses TRBV20-1 and TRBJ2-1; D is undetermined. The CDR3 has 17 residues. Per germline, CDR1 DFQATT and CDR2 SNEGSKA (reference sequence). V shed 3 bases and J shed 0 bases, with 18 bases lying between them. This CDR3 is CSARDLRRRSSYNEQFF. The CDR3 DNA sequence: TGCAGTGCTAGGGACCTAAGACGGCGAAGCTCCTACAATGAGCAGTTCTTC.

The chain joins TRBV7-2 to TRBJ2-1; no reliable D call. V was clipped by 4 bases and J by 9 bases, with 7 bases between them. Germline V gene data show CDR1 as SGHTA and CDR2 as FQGNSA. The CDR3 runs to 11 residues. The CDR3 is CASSYGGEQFF. The CDR3 nucleotides are TGTGCCAGCAGCTATGGTGGTGAGCAGTTCTTC.

V usage is TRBV11-1 and J usage is TRBJ2-1; possibly TRBD1 for D (6 bases). Germline CDR1 is SGHAT and CDR2 is FQDESV (reference sequence). V lost 6 bases, J lost 4 bases, and 16 bases lay in between. There are 15 residues in the CDR3. CDR3 loop: CASSPGTRIYNEQFF. CDR3 DNA: TGTGCCAGCAGTCCCGGGACAAGAATTTACAATGAGCAGTTCTTC. The full variable domain, rest sourced from reference TRBV11-1 and TRBJ2-1, is EAEVAQSPRYKITEKSQAVAFWCDPISGHATLYWYRQILGQGPELLVQFQDESVVDDSQLPKDRFSAERLKGVDSTLKIQPAELGDSAMYLCASSPGTRIYNEQFFGPGTRLTVL.

The chain has TRBV19 and TRBJ2-5; 11 bases align to TRBD2. Germline CDR1 and CDR2: LNHDA and SQIVND (reference sequence). There are 15 residues in the CDR3. V trimming: 3 bases; J trimming: 11 bases; junction bases outside the gene matches: 11. The CDR3 nucleotides read TGTGCCAGTAGTATTCTTGCTAGCGGGGGGAGTGAGCAGTACTTC. This translates into CASSILASGGSEQYF.